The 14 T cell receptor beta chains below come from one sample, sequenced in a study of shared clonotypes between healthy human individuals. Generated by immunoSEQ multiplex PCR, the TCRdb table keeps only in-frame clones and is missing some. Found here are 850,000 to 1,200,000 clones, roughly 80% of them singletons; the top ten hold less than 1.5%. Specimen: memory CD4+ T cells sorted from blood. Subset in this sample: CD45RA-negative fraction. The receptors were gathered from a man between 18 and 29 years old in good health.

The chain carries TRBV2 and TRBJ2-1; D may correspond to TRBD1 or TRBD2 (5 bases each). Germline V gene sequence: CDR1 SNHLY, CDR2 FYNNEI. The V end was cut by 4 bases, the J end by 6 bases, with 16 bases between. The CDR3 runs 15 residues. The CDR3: CASSVGTEGFNEQFF. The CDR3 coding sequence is TGTGCCAGCAGTGTGGGGACCGAGGGGTTCAATGAGCAGTTCTTC.

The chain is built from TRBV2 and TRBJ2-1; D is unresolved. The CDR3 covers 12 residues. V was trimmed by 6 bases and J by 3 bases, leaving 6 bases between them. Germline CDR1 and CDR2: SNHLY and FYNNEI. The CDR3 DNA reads TGTGCCAGCAGAGCCGACTACAATGAGCAGTTCTTC. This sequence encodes CASRADYNEQFF.

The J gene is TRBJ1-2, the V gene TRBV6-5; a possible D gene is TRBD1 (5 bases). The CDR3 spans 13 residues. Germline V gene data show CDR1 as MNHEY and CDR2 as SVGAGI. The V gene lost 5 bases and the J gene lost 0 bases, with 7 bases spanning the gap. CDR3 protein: CASSTTANYGYTF. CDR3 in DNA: TGTGCCAGCAGTACGACAGCTAACTATGGCTACACCTTC.

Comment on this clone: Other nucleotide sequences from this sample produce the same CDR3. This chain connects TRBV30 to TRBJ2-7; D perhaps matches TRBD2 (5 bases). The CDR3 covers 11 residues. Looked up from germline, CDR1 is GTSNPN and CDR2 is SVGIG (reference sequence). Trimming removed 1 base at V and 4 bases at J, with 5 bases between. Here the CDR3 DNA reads TGTGCCTGGAGTGGGGAGTACGAGCAGTACTTC. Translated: CAWSGEYEQYF.

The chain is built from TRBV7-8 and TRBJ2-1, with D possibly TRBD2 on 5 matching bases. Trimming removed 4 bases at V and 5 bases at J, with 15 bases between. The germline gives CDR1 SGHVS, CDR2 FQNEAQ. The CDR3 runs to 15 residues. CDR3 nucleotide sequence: TGTGCCAGCAGCTCTGGCGGGTGGGGTGACAATGAGCAGTTCTTC. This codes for CASSSGGWGDNEQFF. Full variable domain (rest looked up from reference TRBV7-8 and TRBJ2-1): GAGVSQSPRYKVAKRGQDVALRCDPISGHVSLFWYQQALGQGPEFLTYFQNEAQLDKSGLPSDRFFAERPEGSVSTLKIQRTQQEDSAVYLCASSSGGWGDNEQFFGPGTRLTVL.

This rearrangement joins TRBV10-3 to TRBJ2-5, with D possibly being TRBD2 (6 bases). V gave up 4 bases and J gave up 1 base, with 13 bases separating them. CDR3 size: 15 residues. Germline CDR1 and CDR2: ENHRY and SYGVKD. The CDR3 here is CAISGRGSGQETQYF. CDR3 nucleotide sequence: TGTGCCATCAGTGGGCGTGGTAGCGGCCAAGAGACCCAGTACTTC.

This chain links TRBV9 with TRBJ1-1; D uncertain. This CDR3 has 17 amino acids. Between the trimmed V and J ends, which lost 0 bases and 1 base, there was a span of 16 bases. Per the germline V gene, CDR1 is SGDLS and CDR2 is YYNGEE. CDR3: CASSVVVSGLRNTEAFF. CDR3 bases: TGTGCCAGCAGCGTAGTAGTATCTGGGTTGAGGAACACTGAAGCTTTCTTT.

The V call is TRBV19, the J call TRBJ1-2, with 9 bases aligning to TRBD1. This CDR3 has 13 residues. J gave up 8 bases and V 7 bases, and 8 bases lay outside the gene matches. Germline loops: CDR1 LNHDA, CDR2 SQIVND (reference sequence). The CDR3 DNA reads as TGTGCCAGTAAAGGGACAGGGTATAGGGGCTACACCTTC. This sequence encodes CASKGTGYRGYTF. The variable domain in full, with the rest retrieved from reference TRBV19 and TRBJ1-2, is DGGITQSPKYLFRKEGQNVTLSCEQNLNHDAMYWYRQDPGQGLRLIYYSQIVNDFQKGDIAEGYSVSREKKESFPLTVTSAQKNPTAFYLCASKGTGYRGYTFGSGTRLTVV.

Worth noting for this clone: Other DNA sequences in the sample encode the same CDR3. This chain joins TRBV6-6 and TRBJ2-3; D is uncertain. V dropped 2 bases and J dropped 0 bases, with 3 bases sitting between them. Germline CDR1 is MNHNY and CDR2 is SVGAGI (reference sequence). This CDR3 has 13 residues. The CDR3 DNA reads TGTGCCAGCAGTTACGGTAGCACAGATACGCAGTATTTT. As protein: CASSYGSTDTQYF.

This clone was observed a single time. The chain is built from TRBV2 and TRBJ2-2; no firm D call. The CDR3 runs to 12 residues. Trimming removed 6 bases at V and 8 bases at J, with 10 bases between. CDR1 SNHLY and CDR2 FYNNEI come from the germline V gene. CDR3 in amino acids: CASRGNKGELFF. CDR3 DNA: TGTGCCAGCAGGGGGAATAAGGGGGAGCTGTTTTTT.

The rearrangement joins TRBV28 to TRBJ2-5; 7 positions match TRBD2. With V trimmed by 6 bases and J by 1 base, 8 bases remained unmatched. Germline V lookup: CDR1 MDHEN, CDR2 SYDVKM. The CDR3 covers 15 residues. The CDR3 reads CASRGSAGFQETQYF. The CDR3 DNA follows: TGTGCCAGCAGGGGCTCAGCGGGGTTCCAAGAGACCCAGTACTTC. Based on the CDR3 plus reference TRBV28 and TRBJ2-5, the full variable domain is DVKVTQSSRYLVKRTGEKVFLECVQDMDHENMFWYRQDPGLGLRLIYFSYDVKMKEKGDIPEGYSVSREKKERFSLILESASTNQTSMYLCASRGSAGFQETQYFGPGTRLLVL.

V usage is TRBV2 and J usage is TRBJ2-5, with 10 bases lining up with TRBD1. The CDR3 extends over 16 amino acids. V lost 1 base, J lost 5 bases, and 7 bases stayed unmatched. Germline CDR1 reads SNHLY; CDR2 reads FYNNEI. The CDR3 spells CASSEERTGGRETQYF. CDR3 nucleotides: TGTGCCAGCAGTGAAGAGCGGACAGGGGGTCGGGAGACCCAGTACTTC.

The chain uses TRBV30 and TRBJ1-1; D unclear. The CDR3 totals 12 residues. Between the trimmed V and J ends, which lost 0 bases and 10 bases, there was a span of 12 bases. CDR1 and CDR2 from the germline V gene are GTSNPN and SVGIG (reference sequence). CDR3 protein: CAWSVPGRGAFF. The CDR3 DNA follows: TGTGCCTGGAGTGTTCCCGGCCGAGGAGCTTTCTTT.

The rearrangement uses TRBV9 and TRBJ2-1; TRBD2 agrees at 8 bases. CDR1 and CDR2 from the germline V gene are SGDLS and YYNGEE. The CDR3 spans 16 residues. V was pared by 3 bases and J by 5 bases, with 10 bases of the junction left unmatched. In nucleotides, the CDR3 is TGTGCCAGCAGCGCTTCCTCGGCGGGGGGTCACAATGAGCAGTTCTTC. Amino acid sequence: CASSASSAGGHNEQFF.